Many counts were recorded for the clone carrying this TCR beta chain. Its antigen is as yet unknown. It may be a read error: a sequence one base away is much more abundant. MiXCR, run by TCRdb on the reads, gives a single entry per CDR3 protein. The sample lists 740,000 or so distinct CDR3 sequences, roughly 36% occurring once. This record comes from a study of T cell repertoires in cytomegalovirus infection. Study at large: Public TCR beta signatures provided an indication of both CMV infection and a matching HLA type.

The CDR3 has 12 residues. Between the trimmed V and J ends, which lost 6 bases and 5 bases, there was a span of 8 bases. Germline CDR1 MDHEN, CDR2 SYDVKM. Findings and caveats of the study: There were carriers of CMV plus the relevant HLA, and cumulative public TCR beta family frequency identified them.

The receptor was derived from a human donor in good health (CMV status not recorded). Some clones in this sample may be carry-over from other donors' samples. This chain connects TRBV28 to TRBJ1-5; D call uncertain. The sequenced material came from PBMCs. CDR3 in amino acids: CASSLEDQPQHF. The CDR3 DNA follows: TGTGCCAGCAGCTTAGAAGATCAGCCCCAGCATTTT. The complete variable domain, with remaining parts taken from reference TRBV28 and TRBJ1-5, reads DVKVTQSSRYLVKRTGEKVFLECVQDMDHENMFWYRQDPGLGLRLIYFSYDVKMKEKGDIPEGYSVSREKKERFSLILESASTNQTSMYLCASSLEDQPQHFGDGTRLSIL.